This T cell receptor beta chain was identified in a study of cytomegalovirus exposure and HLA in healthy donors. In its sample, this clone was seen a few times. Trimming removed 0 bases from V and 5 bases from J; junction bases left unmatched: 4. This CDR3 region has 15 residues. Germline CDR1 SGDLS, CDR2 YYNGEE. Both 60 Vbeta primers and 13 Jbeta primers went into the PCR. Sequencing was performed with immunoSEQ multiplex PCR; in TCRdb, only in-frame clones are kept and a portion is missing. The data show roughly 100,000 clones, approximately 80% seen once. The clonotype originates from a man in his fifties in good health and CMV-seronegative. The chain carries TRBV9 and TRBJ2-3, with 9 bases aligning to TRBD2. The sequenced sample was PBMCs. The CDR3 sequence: CASSVVGAGGDTQYF. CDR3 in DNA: TGTGCCAGCAGCGTAGTGGGAGCGGGGGGAGATACGCAGTATTTT.